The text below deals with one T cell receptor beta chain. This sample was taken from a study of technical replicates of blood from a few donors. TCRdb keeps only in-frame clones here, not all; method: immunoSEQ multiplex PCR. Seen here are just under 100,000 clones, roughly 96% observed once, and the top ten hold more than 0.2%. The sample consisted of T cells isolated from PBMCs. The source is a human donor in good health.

CDR3 in amino acids: CASSLGTSGGADTQYF. The CDR3 DNA follows: TGCGCCAGCAGCTTGGGGACTAGCGGGGGCGCAGATACGCAGTATTTT. This rearrangement joins TRBV5-1 to TRBJ2-3, with 13 bases aligning to TRBD2. CDR3 length: 16 residues. The germline gives CDR1 SGHRS, CDR2 YFSETQ. V shed 0 bases, J shed 4 bases, and the junction held 2 bases outside the gene matches.